The sample holds a few counts of the clone carrying this T cell receptor (beta chain). The sample comes from a study of blood T cell repertoires in COVID-19. At the level of the study: Nucleic acid was either cDNA or gDNA, and it came from T cells, B-cell-depleted T cells, or PBMCs.

Authors' processing steps: Cell counts per sample came from amplifying reference gene primers. TCRdb keeps only in-frame clones here, not all; method: immunoSEQ multiplex PCR. V and J calls plus clone size are reproduced from that table; the DNA served to infer D and trimming. This table has 29,000 or so clones, over 70% appearing once. The germline V gene encodes CDR1 SGHRS and CDR2 YFSETQ. The CDR3 totals 18 residues. The junction had 13 bases not matched to a gene; V was cut back by 7 bases and J by 0 bases. The chain couples TRBV5-1 to TRBJ2-3; 11 nucleotides line up with TRBD1. This receptor was taken from a woman between 65 and 79 years old with acute or convalescent COVID-19. What was sequenced was peripheral blood. The CDR3 is CASFRGTGGPLSTDTQYF. The DNA for the CDR3 is TGCGCCAGCTTTCGCGGGACAGGGGGACCCCTTAGCACAGATACGCAGTATTTT.